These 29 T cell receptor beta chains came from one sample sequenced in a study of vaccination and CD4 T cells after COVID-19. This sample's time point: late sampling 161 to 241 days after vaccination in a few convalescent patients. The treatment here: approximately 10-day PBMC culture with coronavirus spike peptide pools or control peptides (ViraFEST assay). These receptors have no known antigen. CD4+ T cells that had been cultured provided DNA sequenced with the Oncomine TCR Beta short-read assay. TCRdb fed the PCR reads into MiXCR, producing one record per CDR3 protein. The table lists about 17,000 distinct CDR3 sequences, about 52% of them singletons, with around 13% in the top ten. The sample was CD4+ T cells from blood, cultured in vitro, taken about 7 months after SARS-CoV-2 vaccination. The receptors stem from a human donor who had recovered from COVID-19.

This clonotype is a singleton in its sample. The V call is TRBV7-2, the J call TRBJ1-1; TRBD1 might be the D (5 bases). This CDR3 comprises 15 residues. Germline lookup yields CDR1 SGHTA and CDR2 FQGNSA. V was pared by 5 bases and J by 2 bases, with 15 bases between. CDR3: CASSRLGVRNTEAFF. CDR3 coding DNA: TGTGCCAGCAGCCGCCTGGGGGTTAGAAACACTGAAGCTTTCTTT.

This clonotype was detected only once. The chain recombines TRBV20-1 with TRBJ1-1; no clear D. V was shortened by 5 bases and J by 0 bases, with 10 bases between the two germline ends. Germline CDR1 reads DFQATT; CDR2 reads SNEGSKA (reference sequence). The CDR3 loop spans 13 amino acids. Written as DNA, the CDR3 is TGCAGTGCTCTCCTCGACCTGAACACTGAAGCTTTCTTT. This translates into CSALLDLNTEAFF.

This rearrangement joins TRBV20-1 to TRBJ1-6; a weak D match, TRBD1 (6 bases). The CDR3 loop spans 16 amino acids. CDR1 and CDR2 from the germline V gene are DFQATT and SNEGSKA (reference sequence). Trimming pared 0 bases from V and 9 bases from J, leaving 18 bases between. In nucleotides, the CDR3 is TGCAGTGCTAGAGATAGGAGGACAGAATTACTTTCACCCCTCCACTTT. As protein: CSARDRRTELLSPLHF.

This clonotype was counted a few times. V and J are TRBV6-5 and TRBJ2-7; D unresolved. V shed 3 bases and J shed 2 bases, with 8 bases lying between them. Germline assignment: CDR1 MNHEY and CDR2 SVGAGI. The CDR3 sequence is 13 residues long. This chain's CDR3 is CASSYDYTYEQYF. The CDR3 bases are TGTGCCAGCAGTTATGATTACACCTACGAGCAGTACTTC.

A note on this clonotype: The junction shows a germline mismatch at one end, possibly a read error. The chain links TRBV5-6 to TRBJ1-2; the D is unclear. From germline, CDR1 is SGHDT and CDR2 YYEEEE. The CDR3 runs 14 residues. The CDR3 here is CASSLGSQDYGYTF. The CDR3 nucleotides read TGTGCCAGCAGTTTGGGCAGCCAAGACTATGGCTACACCTTC.

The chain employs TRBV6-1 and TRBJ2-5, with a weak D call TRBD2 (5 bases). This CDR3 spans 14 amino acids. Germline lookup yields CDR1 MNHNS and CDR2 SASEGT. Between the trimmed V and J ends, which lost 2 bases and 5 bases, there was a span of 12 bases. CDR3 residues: CASSESLEVETQYF. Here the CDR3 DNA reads TGTGCCAGCAGTGAATCGCTGGAGGTGGAGACCCAGTACTTC.

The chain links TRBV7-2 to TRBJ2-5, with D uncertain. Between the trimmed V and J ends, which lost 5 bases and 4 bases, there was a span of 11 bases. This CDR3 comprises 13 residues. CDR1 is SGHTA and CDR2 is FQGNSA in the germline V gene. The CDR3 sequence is CASSRSRGETQYF. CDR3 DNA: TGTGCCAGCAGCCGGTCCCGAGGAGAGACCCAGTACTTC.

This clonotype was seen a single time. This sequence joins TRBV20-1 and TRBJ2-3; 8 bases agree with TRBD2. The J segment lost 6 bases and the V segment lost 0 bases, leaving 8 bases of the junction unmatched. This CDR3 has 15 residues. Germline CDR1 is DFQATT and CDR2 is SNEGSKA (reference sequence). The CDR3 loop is CSARDPTSGPDTQYF. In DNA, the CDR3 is TGCAGTGCTAGAGATCCCACTAGCGGTCCTGATACGCAGTATTTT.

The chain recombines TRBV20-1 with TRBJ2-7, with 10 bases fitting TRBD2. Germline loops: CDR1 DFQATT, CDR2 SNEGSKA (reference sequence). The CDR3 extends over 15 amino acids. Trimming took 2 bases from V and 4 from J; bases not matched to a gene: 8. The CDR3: CSARQLAGASYEQYF. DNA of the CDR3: TGCAGTGCTAGACAGCTAGCGGGGGCTTCTTACGAGCAGTACTTC.

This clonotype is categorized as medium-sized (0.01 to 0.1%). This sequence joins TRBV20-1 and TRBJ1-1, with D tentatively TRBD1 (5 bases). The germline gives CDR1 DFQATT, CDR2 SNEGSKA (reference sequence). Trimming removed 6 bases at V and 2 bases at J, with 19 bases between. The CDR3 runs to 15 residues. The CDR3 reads CSAQKPGPGNTEAFF. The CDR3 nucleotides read TGCAGTGCCCAGAAGCCGGGGCCCGGCAACACTGAAGCTTTCTTT.

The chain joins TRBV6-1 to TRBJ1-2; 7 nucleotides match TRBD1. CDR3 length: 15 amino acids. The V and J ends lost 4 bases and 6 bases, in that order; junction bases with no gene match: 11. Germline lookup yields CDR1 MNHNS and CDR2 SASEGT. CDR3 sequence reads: CASSVGGALWDGYTF. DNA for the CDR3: TGTGCCAGCAGTGTAGGGGGCGCCTTGTGGGATGGCTACACCTTC.

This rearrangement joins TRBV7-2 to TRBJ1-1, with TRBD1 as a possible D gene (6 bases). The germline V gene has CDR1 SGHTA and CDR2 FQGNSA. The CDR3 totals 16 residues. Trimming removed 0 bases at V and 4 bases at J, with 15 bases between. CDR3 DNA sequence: TGTGCCAGCAGCTTAGCCCCAACTGGAGGGGGCACTGAAGCTTTCTTT. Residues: CASSLAPTGGGTEAFF.

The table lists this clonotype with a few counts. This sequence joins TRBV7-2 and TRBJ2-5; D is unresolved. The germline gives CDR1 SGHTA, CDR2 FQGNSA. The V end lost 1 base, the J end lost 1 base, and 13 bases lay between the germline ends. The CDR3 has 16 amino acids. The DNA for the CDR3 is TGTGCCAGCAGCTTAGTGGCTAGGGCGGCCCAAGAGACCCAGTACTTC. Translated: CASSLVARAAQETQYF.

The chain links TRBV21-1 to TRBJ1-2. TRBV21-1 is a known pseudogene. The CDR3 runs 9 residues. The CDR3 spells CASRAGYTF. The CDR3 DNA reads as TGTGCCAGCAGGGCCGGCTACACCTTC.

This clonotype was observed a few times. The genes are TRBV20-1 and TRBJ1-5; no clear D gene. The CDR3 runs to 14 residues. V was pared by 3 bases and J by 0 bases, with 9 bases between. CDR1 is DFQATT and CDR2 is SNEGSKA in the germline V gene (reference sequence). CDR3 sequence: CSASQPYSNQPQHF. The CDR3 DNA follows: TGCAGTGCTAGTCAGCCGTATAGCAATCAGCCCCAGCATTTT.

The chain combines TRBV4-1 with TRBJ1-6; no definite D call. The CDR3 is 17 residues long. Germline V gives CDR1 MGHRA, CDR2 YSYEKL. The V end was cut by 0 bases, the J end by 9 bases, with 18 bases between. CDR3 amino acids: CASSQEPLGWIASPLHF. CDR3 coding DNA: TGCGCCAGCAGCCAAGAGCCCCTGGGGTGGATCGCTTCACCCCTCCACTTT.

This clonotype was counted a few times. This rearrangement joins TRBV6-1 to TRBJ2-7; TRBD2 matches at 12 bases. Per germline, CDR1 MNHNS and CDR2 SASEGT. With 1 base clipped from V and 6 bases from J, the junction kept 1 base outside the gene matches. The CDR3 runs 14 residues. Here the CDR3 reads CASSEGLAGVEQYF. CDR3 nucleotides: TGTGCCAGCAGTGAAGGACTAGCGGGGGTCGAGCAGTACTTC.

The CDR3 sequence: CASSIAGQGSRLRGYTF. Here the CDR3 DNA reads TGTGCCAGTAGTATAGCGGGACAGGGGTCCCGACTTCGGGGCTACACCTTC. J is TRBJ1-2 and V is TRBV19; TRBD1 agrees at 10 bases. CDR3 length: 17 amino acids. The trim removed 1 base at V and 8 bases at J, leaving 13 bases unmatched. Germline V gene sequence: CDR1 LNHDA, CDR2 SQIVND (reference sequence).

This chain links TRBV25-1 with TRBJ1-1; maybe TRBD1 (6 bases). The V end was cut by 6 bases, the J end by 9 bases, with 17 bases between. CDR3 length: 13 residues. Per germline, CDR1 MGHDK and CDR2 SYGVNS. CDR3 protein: CASSQNLGAQAFF. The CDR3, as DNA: TGTGCCAGCAGCCAGAATCTGGGGGCACAAGCTTTCTTT.

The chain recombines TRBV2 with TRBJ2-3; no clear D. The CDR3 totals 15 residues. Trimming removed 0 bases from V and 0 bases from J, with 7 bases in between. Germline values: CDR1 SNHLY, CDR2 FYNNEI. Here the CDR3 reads CASSEALWSTDTQYF. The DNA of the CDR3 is TGTGCCAGCAGTGAAGCGCTATGGAGCACAGATACGCAGTATTTT.

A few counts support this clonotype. CDR3 DNA: TGTGCCAGCAGCTTGGGCGGGAGGTGGACCGGGGAGCTGTTTTTT. Its translation: CASSLGGRWTGELFF. The chain uses TRBV7-2 and TRBJ2-2; the match to TRBD2 covers 8 bases. The CDR3 extends over 15 amino acids. Germline CDR1 SGHTA, CDR2 FQGNSA. The V and J ends lost 3 bases and 5 bases, in that order; junction bases with no gene match: 5.

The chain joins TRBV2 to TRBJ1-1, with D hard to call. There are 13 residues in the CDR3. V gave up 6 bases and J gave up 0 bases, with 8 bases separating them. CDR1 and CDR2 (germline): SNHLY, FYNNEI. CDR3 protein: CASRWSLNTEAFF. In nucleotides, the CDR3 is TGTGCCAGCAGGTGGAGTTTGAACACTGAAGCTTTCTTT.

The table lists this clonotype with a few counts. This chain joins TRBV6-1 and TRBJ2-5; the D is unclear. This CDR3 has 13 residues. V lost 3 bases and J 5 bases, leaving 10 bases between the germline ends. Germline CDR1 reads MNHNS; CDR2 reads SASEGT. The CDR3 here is CASSEVLRETQYF. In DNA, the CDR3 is TGTGCCAGCAGTGAGGTCTTACGGGAGACCCAGTACTTC.

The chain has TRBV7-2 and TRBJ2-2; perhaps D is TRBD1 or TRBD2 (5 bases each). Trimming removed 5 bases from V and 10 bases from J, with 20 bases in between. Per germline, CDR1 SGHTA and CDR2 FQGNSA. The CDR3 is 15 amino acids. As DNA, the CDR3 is TGTGCCAGCAGCATCGGCGCGGGCAGGGTGGAGGAGCTGTTTTTT. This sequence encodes CASSIGAGRVEELFF.

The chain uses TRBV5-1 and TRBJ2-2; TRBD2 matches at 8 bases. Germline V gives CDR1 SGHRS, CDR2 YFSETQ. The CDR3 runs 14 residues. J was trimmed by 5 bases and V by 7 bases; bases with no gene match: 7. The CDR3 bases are TGCGCCAGCCAGCGACTAGCGTCGACCGGGGAGCTGTTTTTT. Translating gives CASQRLASTGELFF.

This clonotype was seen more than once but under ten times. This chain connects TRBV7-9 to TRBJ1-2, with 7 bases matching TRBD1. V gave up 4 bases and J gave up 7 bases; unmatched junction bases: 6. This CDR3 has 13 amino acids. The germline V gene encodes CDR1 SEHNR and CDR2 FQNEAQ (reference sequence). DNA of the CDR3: TGTGCCAGCAGCTCTAACAGGGGAGGTGGCTACACCTTC. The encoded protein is CASSSNRGGGYTF. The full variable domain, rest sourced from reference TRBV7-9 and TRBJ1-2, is DTGVSQNPRHKITKRGQNVTFRCDPISEHNRLYWYRQTLGQGPEFLTYFQNEAQLEKSRLLSDRFSAERPKGSFSTLEIQRTEQGDSAMYLCASSSNRGGGYTFGSGTRLTVV.

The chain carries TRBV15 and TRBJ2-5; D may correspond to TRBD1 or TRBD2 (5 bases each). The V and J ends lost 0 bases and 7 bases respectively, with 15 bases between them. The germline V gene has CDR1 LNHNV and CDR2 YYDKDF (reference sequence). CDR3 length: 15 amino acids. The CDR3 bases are TGTGCCACCAGCAGAGATCTTGGGGACCTTGGGACCCAGTACTTC. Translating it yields CATSRDLGDLGTQYF.

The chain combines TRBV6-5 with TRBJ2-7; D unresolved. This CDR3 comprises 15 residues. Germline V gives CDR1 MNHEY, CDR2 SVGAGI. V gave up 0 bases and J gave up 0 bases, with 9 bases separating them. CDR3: CASSYSSPLSYEQYF. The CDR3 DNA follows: TGTGCCAGCAGTTACTCATCGCCTCTCTCCTACGAGCAGTACTTC.

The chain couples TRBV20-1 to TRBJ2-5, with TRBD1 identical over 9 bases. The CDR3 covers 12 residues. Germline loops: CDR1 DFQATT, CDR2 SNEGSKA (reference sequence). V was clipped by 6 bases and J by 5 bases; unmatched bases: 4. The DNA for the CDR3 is TGCAGTGCCTGGGACAGGGTGGAGACCCAGTACTTC. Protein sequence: CSAWDRVETQYF.